A single sample gave rise to the 32 T cell receptor beta chains below, sequenced in a study of blood T cell repertoires in COVID-19. Profiled with immunoSEQ multiplex PCR; TCRdb holds only in-frame clones, not every one. This table has about 230,000 clones, over 80% appearing once. The sample taken for sequencing was peripheral blood. These receptor sequences come from a woman in her 70s with active or convalescent COVID-19.

The V and J genes are TRBV7-9 and TRBJ2-3; D remains ambiguous. V lost 5 bases to trimming and J lost 4 bases, with 7 bases between them. Germline CDR1 and CDR2: SEHNR and FQNEAQ (reference sequence). This CDR3 spans 12 amino acids. CDR3 protein: CASSQTSDTQYF. CDR3 in DNA: TGTGCCAGCAGCCAAACATCAGATACGCAGTATTTT.

The chain is built from TRBV5-4 and TRBJ2-6; D is unclear. The CDR3 totals 13 residues. Deletions cut 6 bases from V and 3 bases from J, with 7 bases between. Germline V lookup: CDR1 SGHNT, CDR2 YYREEE (reference sequence). The CDR3 sequence is CASTLSGANVLTF. CDR3 DNA: TGTGCCAGCACCCTTAGTGGGGCCAACGTCCTGACTTTC. The variable domain in full, with the rest retrieved from reference TRBV5-4 and TRBJ2-6, is ETGVTQSPTHLIKTRGQQVTLRCSSQSGHNTVSWYQQALGQGPQFIFQYYREEENGRGNFPPRFSGLQFPNYSSELNVNALELDDSALYLCASTLSGANVLTFGAGSRLTVL.

The rearrangement joins TRBV5-6 to TRBJ2-1; D might be TRBD2 (6 bases). The CDR3 is made up of 15 amino acids. Trimming removed 4 bases from V and 2 bases from J, with 13 bases in between. Looked up from germline, CDR1 is SGHDT and CDR2 is YYEEEE. The CDR3 loop is CASSRGGIPYNEQFF. The CDR3 coding sequence is TGTGCCAGCAGCCGAGGAGGGATCCCCTACAATGAGCAGTTCTTC. Drawing the rest from reference TRBV5-6 and TRBJ2-1, the complete variable domain is DAGVTQSPTHLIKTRGQQVTLRCSPKSGHDTVSWYQQALGQGPQFIFQYYEEEERQRGNFPDRFSGHQFPNYSSELNVNALLLGDSALYLCASSRGGIPYNEQFFGPGTRLTVL.

The V and J genes are TRBV12-3 or TRBV12-4 and TRBJ1-2, with unresolved D. The V gene lost 3 bases and the J gene lost 10 bases, with 15 bases spanning the gap. The CDR3 is 13 amino acids. This CDR3 is CASSFWGQRDYTF. The CDR3 coding sequence is TGTGCCAGCAGTTTTTGGGGTCAGAGGGACTACACCTTC.

This rearrangement joins TRBV5-6 to TRBJ1-6; 7 nucleotides agree with TRBD1. This CDR3 has 14 residues. In germline, CDR1 is SGHDT, CDR2 YYEEEE. Unmatched junction bases numbered 3, after V lost 2 bases and J lost 7 bases. CDR3 protein: CASSLSDRNSPLHF. The CDR3 bases are TGTGCCAGCAGCTTATCGGACAGGAATTCACCCCTCCACTTT.

The chain is built from TRBV28 and TRBJ1-5, with 8 bases aligning to TRBD1. The germline gives CDR1 MDHEN, CDR2 SYDVKM. This CDR3 spans 14 amino acids. J lost 7 bases, V lost 4 bases, and 6 bases had no gene match. The CDR3 spells CASSSGQGRQPQHF. CDR3 nucleotides: TGTGCCAGCAGTTCCGGACAGGGAAGACAGCCCCAGCATTTT.

CDR3 nucleotides: TGTGCCAGCAAGTCGGGAGTACTCAACTACGAGCAGTACTTC. Translating it yields CASKSGVLNYEQYF. This chain joins TRBV2 and TRBJ2-7, with D perhaps TRBD2 (6 bases). CDR1 and CDR2 from the germline V gene are SNHLY and FYNNEI. V gave up 7 bases and J gave up 3 bases, with 16 bases separating them. CDR3 length equals 14 residues.

This clone was observed once. This sequence joins TRBV4-1 and TRBJ2-3; 8 bases are shared with TRBD1. This CDR3 spans 16 amino acids. J was trimmed by 6 bases and V by 3 bases; bases with no gene match: 11. The germline V gene has CDR1 MGHRA and CDR2 YSYEKL. The CDR3 DNA sequence: TGCGCCAGCAGCCAGGACCGGGACAGGACTATGGATACGCAGTATTTT. This sequence encodes CASSQDRDRTMDTQYF.

This sequence joins TRBV6-1 and TRBJ2-3; TRBD1 is a possible D gene (5 bases). Germline V gene data show CDR1 as MNHNS and CDR2 as SASEGT. The CDR3 runs to 16 residues. V was pared by 4 bases and J by 4 bases, with 18 bases between. DNA for the CDR3: TGTGCCAGCAGTGGGGGCGGCCCAAGCCCCCCAGATACGCAGTATTTT. Amino acids: CASSGGGPSPPDTQYF.

This clone came up a few times. This chain joins TRBV21-1 and TRBJ1-1; the DNA was not compared with TRBD1, the D call given in the table. TRBV21-1 is tagged as a pseudogene. This CDR3 comprises 15 residues. In DNA form, the CDR3 reads TGTGCCAGCAGCGCGACACAGGGGTCGAGCACTGAAGCTTTCTTT. This gives the protein CASSATQGSSTEAFF.

The chain employs TRBV13 and TRBJ2-2; 8 bases are a match to TRBD1. V lost 2 bases to trimming and J lost 6 bases; unmatched junction nucleotides: 8. The CDR3 length is 16 residues. The germline V gene has CDR1 PRHDT and CDR2 FYEKMQ (reference sequence). The CDR3 here is CASSLRQAGGSGELFF. DNA of the CDR3: TGTGCCAGCAGCTTACGACAAGCAGGGGGCTCCGGGGAGCTGTTTTTT.

In its sample, this clone was seen a few times. V and J are TRBV9 and TRBJ2-5; D is possibly TRBD2 (6 bases). This CDR3 has 13 amino acids. Per the germline V gene, CDR1 is SGDLS and CDR2 is YYNGEE. V lost 3 bases to trimming and J lost 2 bases, with 8 bases between them. DNA of the CDR3: TGTGCCAGCAGCGCGGGAGCGCAAGAGACCCAGTACTTC. The encoded protein is CASSAGAQETQYF.

The chain recombines TRBV25-1 with TRBJ2-1; 8 bases match TRBD2. Germline trimming cut 9 bases from V and 2 bases from J; bases unmatched to any gene: 3. Germline V gene sequence: CDR1 MGHDK, CDR2 SYGVNS. The CDR3 runs 13 residues. This CDR3 is CASSGGAYNEQFF. The DNA of the CDR3 is TGTGCCAGTTCCGGGGGGGCCTACAATGAGCAGTTCTTC.

This chain connects TRBV28 to TRBJ2-1; D possibly corresponds to TRBD1 (5 bases). Trimming cost V 6 bases and J 9 bases, with 12 bases left between them. CDR1 is MDHEN, CDR2 SYDVKM, per germline. This CDR3 spans 12 amino acids. CDR3 in amino acids: CASSPIRGEQFF. The CDR3 coding sequence is TGTGCCAGCAGCCCCATTAGGGGTGAGCAGTTCTTC. Based on the CDR3 plus reference TRBV28 and TRBJ2-1, the full variable domain is DVKVTQSSRYLVKRTGEKVFLECVQDMDHENMFWYRQDPGLGLRLIYFSYDVKMKEKGDIPEGYSVSREKKERFSLILESASTNQTSMYLCASSPIRGEQFFGPGTRLTVL.

The chain carries TRBV7-8 and TRBJ2-7; TRBD2 matches 11 bases. After removal of 6 bases from V and 0 bases from J, the junction contained 7 bases not matched to a gene. Germline CDR1 SGHVS, CDR2 FQNEAQ. The CDR3 consists of 16 residues. The CDR3 reads CASRPGLAVLSYEQYF. In DNA, the CDR3 is TGTGCCAGCAGGCCGGGACTAGCGGTCCTCTCCTACGAGCAGTACTTC.

The chain has TRBV19 and TRBJ1-3; 7 bases are shared with TRBD1. The germline V gene has CDR1 LNHDA and CDR2 SQIVND (reference sequence). With V trimmed by 6 bases and J by 2 bases, 7 bases remained unmatched. The CDR3 extends over 15 amino acids. The CDR3 nucleotides are TGTGCCAGTAGGAACGACAGGGCCGCTGGAAACACCATATATTTT. As protein: CASRNDRAAGNTIYF.

The rearrangement links TRBV3-1 (or the pseudogene TRBV3-2) to TRBJ1-1; the match to TRBD1 covers 8 bases. The CDR3 extends over 15 amino acids. Germline trimming cut 10 bases from V and 3 bases from J; bases unmatched to any gene: 13. CDR1 is LGHDT and CDR2 is YNNKEL in the germline V gene (reference sequence). CDR3 in amino acids: CATTHSWTGYTEAFF. DNA of the CDR3: TGTGCCACTACCCACTCGTGGACAGGGTACACTGAAGCTTTCTTT.

The V and J genes are TRBV4-1 and TRBJ2-7; D not certain. Germline CDR1 and CDR2: MGHRA and YSYEKL. V dropped 0 bases and J dropped 2 bases, with 8 bases sitting between them. The CDR3 has 14 amino acids. This chain's CDR3 is CASSQDLVTYEQYF. The CDR3 DNA sequence: TGCGCCAGCAGCCAAGACTTAGTAACCTACGAGCAGTACTTC.

This rearrangement joins TRBV7-2 to TRBJ2-5; D is possibly TRBD2 (6 bases). The CDR3 length is 14 residues. Germline V CDR1 and CDR2: SGHTA, FQGNSA. The V end lost 2 bases, the J end lost 6 bases, and 13 bases lay between the germline ends. CDR3 in DNA: TGTGCCAGCAGCTTAAGGTCCGGGAGACAGACCCAGTACTTC. Translating it yields CASSLRSGRQTQYF.

The V and J genes are TRBV24-1 and TRBJ2-7; D call uncertain. Trimming took off 2 bases at V and 2 bases at J, with 9 bases between the two ends. The germline gives CDR1 KGHDR, CDR2 SFDVKD. The CDR3 covers 14 residues. CDR3 sequence (DNA): TGTGCCACCAGTGATTCGCGGAATCCCTACGAGCAGTACTTC. Its translation: CATSDSRNPYEQYF.

V and J are TRBV5-1 and TRBJ1-5, with TRBD1 as a possible D gene (5 bases). Trimming removed 10 bases at V and 5 bases at J, with 22 bases between. CDR1 SGHRS and CDR2 YFSETQ come from the germline V gene. The CDR3 spans 15 residues. CDR3 region: CAPGGRGRSDQPQHF. CDR3 DNA: TGCGCCCCCGGGGGGAGGGGACGGTCGGATCAGCCCCAGCATTTT.

This clone was detected a few times. V usage is TRBV2 and J usage is TRBJ2-7; D remains unclear. CDR1 is SNHLY and CDR2 is FYNNEI in the germline V gene. The CDR3 totals 13 residues. V dropped 4 bases and J dropped 6 bases, with 13 bases sitting between them. DNA of the CDR3: TGTGCCAGCAGTGTCGATGCGGAAGGCGAGCAGTACTTC. Its protein is CASSVDAEGEQYF.

The chain is built from TRBV5-1 and TRBJ1-6; TRBD1 matches at 10 bases. The CDR3 length is 15 residues. V lost 4 bases to trimming and J lost 6 bases; unmatched junction nucleotides: 4. The V gene's germline CDR1 is SGHRS and CDR2 YFSETQ. CDR3 in DNA: TGCGCCAGCAGCCCGGGGGACAGGGGTAATTCACCCCTCCACTTT. As protein: CASSPGDRGNSPLHF.

The V and J genes are TRBV7-3 and TRBJ2-1; 8 bases line up with TRBD1. J gave up 4 bases and V 3 bases, and 2 bases lay outside the gene matches. The V gene's germline CDR1 is SGHTA and CDR2 FQGTGA. The length of the CDR3 is 14 residues. CDR3 in amino acids: CASSFRDRYNEQFF. Written as DNA, the CDR3 is TGTGCCAGCAGCTTCCGGGACAGGTACAATGAGCAGTTCTTC.

The chain employs TRBV19 and TRBJ2-1; TRBD2 aligns across 12 bases. From germline, CDR1 is LNHDA and CDR2 SQIVND (reference sequence). CDR3 size: 13 residues. Trimming removed 9 bases from V and 6 bases from J; junction bases left unmatched: 3. The CDR3 here is CASRLAGVNEQFF. The CDR3, as DNA: TGTGCCAGCAGACTAGCGGGGGTCAATGAGCAGTTCTTC.

V usage is TRBV2 and J usage is TRBJ2-3; 8 positions match TRBD2. This CDR3 comprises 15 residues. Germline V lookup: CDR1 SNHLY, CDR2 FYNNEI. With V trimmed by 1 base and J by 4 bases, 4 bases remained unmatched. CDR3 sequence (DNA): TGTGCCAGCAGTGAAGGGACTAGCCTTCCAGATACGCAGTATTTT. Protein product: CASSEGTSLPDTQYF. Full variable domain (missing parts from reference TRBV2 and TRBJ2-3): EPEVTQTPSHQVTQMGQEVILRCVPISNHLYFYWYRQILGQKVEFLVSFYNNEISEKSEIFDDQFSVERPDGSNFTLKIRSTKLEDSAMYFCASSEGTSLPDTQYFGPGTRLTVL.

The table lists this clone with a count of one. This sequence joins TRBV6-5 and TRBJ2-7; a weak D match, TRBD2 (6 bases). Trimming removed 6 bases at V and 0 bases at J, with 15 bases between. The CDR3 sequence is 15 residues long. Germline CDR1 reads MNHEY; CDR2 reads SVGAGI. The CDR3 DNA reads TGTGCCAGCAGGGGGACTCCCGGGAGCTCCTACGAGCAGTACTTC. Its translation: CASRGTPGSSYEQYF.

This chain links TRBV11-2 with TRBJ2-6; 8 bases map to TRBD1. Germline lookup yields CDR1 SGHAT and CDR2 FQNNGV. This CDR3 is built from 16 residues. V lost 2 bases to trimming and J lost 2 bases; unmatched junction nucleotides: 2. The CDR3 bases are TGTGCCAGCAGCTTACAGGGGGCCCCTGGGGCCAACGTCCTGACTTTC. Its translation is CASSLQGAPGANVLTF.

The chain recombines TRBV18 with TRBJ2-7, with a tentative D call TRBD2 (6 bases). CDR1 is KGHSH, CDR2 LQKENI, per germline. The CDR3 has 14 residues. The V and J ends lost 3 bases and 3 bases respectively, with 12 bases between them. The CDR3 here is CASSPEVGGYEQYF. CDR3 coding DNA: TGTGCCAGCTCACCGGAGGTGGGGGGCTACGAGCAGTACTTC. The full variable domain, with the rest looked up from reference TRBV18 and TRBJ2-7, is NAGVMQNPRHLVRRRGQEARLRCSPMKGHSHVYWYRQLPEEGLKFMVYLQKENIIDESGMPKERFSAEFPKEGPSILRIQQVVRGDSAAYFCASSPEVGGYEQYFGPGTRLTVT.

The chain joins TRBV11-3 to TRBJ2-5; 10 positions match TRBD2. The CDR3 is 16 amino acids. V gave up 5 bases and J gave up 5 bases; unmatched junction bases: 11. CDR1 is SGHNT and CDR2 is YENEEA in the germline V gene. This CDR3 is CASSLGLAGAGETQYF. As DNA, the CDR3 is TGTGCCAGCAGCCTCGGGCTAGCGGGGGCCGGGGAGACCCAGTACTTC.

There are a few counts of this clone. This chain uses TRBV3-1 (or the pseudogene TRBV3-2) with TRBJ1-2; D is perhaps TRBD1 (5 bases). This CDR3 contains 13 residues. Germline V gene data show CDR1 as LGHDT and CDR2 as YNNKEL (reference sequence). Trimming took off 5 bases at V and 3 bases at J, with 10 bases between the two ends. This CDR3 is CASSLGGDYGYTF. CDR3 bases: TGTGCCAGCAGCTTGGGGGGGGACTATGGCTACACCTTC.

The V gene is TRBV10-2, the J gene TRBJ2-7; TRBD1 might be the D (6 bases). The CDR3 runs 16 residues. CDR1 and CDR2 from the germline V gene are WSHSY and SAAADI. Trimming cost V 4 bases and J 5 bases, with 21 bases left between them. CDR3 bases: TGCGCCAGCAGTGTTAGGTCAGGGGTAAAGTTCCACGAGCAGTACTTC. Encoded protein: CASSVRSGVKFHEQYF.